A single sample gave rise to the 32 T cell receptor beta chains below, sequenced in a study of CD8 T cells in ankylosing spondylitis. Overall study findings and caveats: In ankylosing spondylitis blood, a motif of 7 to 9 highly homologous TCR beta variants appeared characteristic.

TCRdb independently ran MiXCR on the 5' RACE reads; one entry per CDR3 protein. The repertoire includes almost 400,000 distinct CDR3 sequences, about a fifth of them detected once, and approximately 15% sits in the top ten. Which antigens these TCRs recognize remains unknown. The material sequenced was blood, either unsorted or a sorted T cell fraction (not recorded which). These receptors were collected from a male donor with ankylosing spondylitis.

The J gene is TRBJ2-5, the V gene TRBV20-1, with 7 bases fitting TRBD1. The germline V gene has CDR1 DFQATT and CDR2 SNEGSKA (reference sequence). The CDR3 loop spans 12 amino acids. Trimming took 5 bases from V and 2 from J; bases not matched to a gene: 2. CDR3 DNA: TGCAGTGCTCTGGACAGGCAAGAGACCCAGTACTTC. Protein sequence: CSALDRQETQYF.

The chain recombines TRBV20-1 with TRBJ2-7, with 9 bases fitting TRBD1. Losses at the gene ends were 5 bases for V and 2 bases for J; bases not matched to a gene: 13. The length of the CDR3 is 16 residues. The germline CDR1 and CDR2 sequences are DFQATT and SNEGSKA (reference sequence). CDR3 amino acids: CSAGTGIGAETYEQYF. The CDR3 DNA is TGCAGTGCTGGGACAGGGATAGGAGCGGAGACCTACGAGCAGTACTTC.

The chain uses TRBV29-1 and TRBJ2-7; 10 nucleotides line up with TRBD1. In germline, CDR1 is SQVTM, CDR2 ANQGSEA. This CDR3 is 13 amino acids long. Losses at the gene ends were 7 bases for V and 6 bases for J; bases not matched to a gene: 9. CDR3 bases: TGCAGCGCTTTCGGGACAGGGGTTGGCGAGCAGTACTTC. This gives the protein CSAFGTGVGEQYF.

The rearrangement uses TRBV4-1 and TRBJ1-1; D gene unclear. The CDR3 length is 13 residues. V was cut by 1 base and J by 4 bases, with 7 bases left in between. In germline, CDR1 is MGHRA, CDR2 YSYEKL. CDR3 residues: CASSQVDITEAFF. The CDR3 coding sequence is TGCGCCAGCAGCCAAGTTGACATCACTGAAGCTTTCTTT.

Only a few counts were recorded for this clonotype. V usage is TRBV7-2 and J usage is TRBJ2-5; 9 bases line up with TRBD1. Germline CDR1 is SGHTA and CDR2 is FQGNSA. CDR3 length: 15 residues. Trimming at V came to 2 bases and at J to 5 bases, leaving 6 bases not matched to a gene. The CDR3 here is CASSLQTGGGETQYF. As DNA, the CDR3 is TGTGCCAGCAGCTTACAAACAGGGGGCGGGGAGACCCAGTACTTC.

This clonotype came up a few times. J is TRBJ2-1 and V is TRBV7-8; D is ambiguous. CDR3 size: 12 residues. Trimming shortened V by 3 bases and J by 9 bases, and 9 bases separated the two germline ends. Germline values: CDR1 SGHVS, CDR2 FQNEAQ. The CDR3 region has the DNA TGTGCCAGCAGCTTCCGGCCTAGTGAGCAGTTCTTC. This translates into CASSFRPSEQFF.

This clonotype was detected only a few times. As DNA, the CDR3 is TGCAGCGTTGAAGTAGCAGATACGCAGTATTTT. As protein: CSVEVADTQYF. This rearrangement joins TRBV29-1 to TRBJ2-3; no clear D gene. CDR1 and CDR2 (germline): SQVTM, ANQGSEA. The germline V and J ends were trimmed by 1 base and 4 bases, with 3 bases remaining between them. This CDR3 has 11 amino acids.

J is TRBJ1-1 and V is TRBV5-1; D ambiguous. V was clipped by 2 bases and J by 3 bases, with 14 bases between them. The CDR3 extends over 15 amino acids. CDR1 SGHRS and CDR2 YFSETQ come from the germline V gene. This CDR3 reads CASSLYQPKDTEAFF. As DNA, the CDR3 is TGCGCCAGCAGCTTATATCAACCCAAGGACACTGAAGCTTTCTTT.

There are a few counts of this clonotype. V and J are TRBV4-3 and TRBJ1-5; 7 bases are a match to TRBD1. The CDR3 loop spans 15 amino acids. Germline V gene sequence: CDR1 LGHNA, CDR2 YSLEER. V lost 0 bases to trimming and J lost 6 bases; unmatched junction nucleotides: 5. This chain's CDR3 is CASSQEPRTGQPQHF. Here the CDR3 DNA reads TGCGCCAGCAGCCAAGAACCCCGGACAGGTCAGCCCCAGCATTTT.

This clonotype was picked up a small number of times. The CDR3 loop is CASSVGLLGYEAFF. In nucleotides, the CDR3 is TGCGCCAGCAGCGTGGGACTTTTGGGATACGAAGCTTTCTTT. The chain has TRBV5-1 and TRBJ1-1, with D possibly matching TRBD1 (5 bases). The CDR3 has 14 amino acids. Trimming pared 4 bases from V and 8 bases from J, leaving 18 bases between. From germline, CDR1 is SGHRS and CDR2 YFSETQ.

The chain employs TRBV6-1 and TRBJ2-2, with D uncertain. CDR1 and CDR2 (germline): MNHNS, SASEGT. Trimming stripped 0 bases from V and 8 bases from J, with 7 bases between. The CDR3 is made up of 13 amino acids. The CDR3 loop reads CASSEALSGELFF. DNA for the CDR3: TGTGCCAGCAGTGAAGCTTTGAGTGGGGAGCTGTTTTTT.

The rearrangement uses TRBV12-3 or TRBV12-4 and TRBJ2-7; TRBD2 aligns across 7 bases. V lost 7 bases to trimming and J lost 4 bases; unmatched junction nucleotides: 10. The CDR3 consists of 14 residues. The CDR3 protein is CASTWPGGEYEQYF. CDR3 nucleotides: TGTGCCAGCACCTGGCCGGGAGGTGAATACGAGCAGTACTTC.

This clonotype was picked up a small number of times. The chain has TRBV5-1 and TRBJ2-2, with TRBD2 matching 9 bases. The V gene end was trimmed by 6 bases and the J gene end by 1 base; junction bases not matched to a gene: 4. Germline V gives CDR1 SGHRS, CDR2 YFSETQ. The CDR3 is 15 residues long. This CDR3 reads CASTPTSGNTGELFF. As DNA, the CDR3 is TGCGCCAGCACCCCGACTAGCGGGAACACCGGGGAGCTGTTTTTT.

With regard to this clonotype: This may be a read error: a much more frequent sequence differs by one nucleotide. This sequence joins TRBV3-1 and TRBJ2-5; no definite D call. This CDR3 has 12 residues. Germline V lookup: CDR1 LGHDT, CDR2 YNNKEL (reference sequence). V lost 3 bases and J 0 bases, leaving 2 bases between the germline ends. In DNA form, the CDR3 reads TGTGCCAGCAGCCACAACCAAGAGACCCAGTACTTC. Protein sequence: CASSHNQETQYF.

The chain is built from TRBV12-3 or TRBV12-4 and TRBJ2-1, with D tentatively TRBD1 (7 bases). The germline V and J ends were trimmed by 2 bases and 4 bases, with 15 bases remaining between them. This CDR3 has 16 residues. The CDR3 sequence is CASSLLGGGHYNEQFF. CDR3 bases: TGTGCCAGCAGTTTACTCGGAGGGGGCCATTACAATGAGCAGTTCTTC.

In its sample, this clonotype was seen a few times. This rearrangement joins TRBV2 to TRBJ2-1, with TRBD2 matching 9 bases. This CDR3 has 14 amino acids. From germline, CDR1 is SNHLY and CDR2 FYNNEI. Trimming took 6 bases from V and 3 from J; bases not matched to a gene: 3. CDR3 nucleotide sequence: TGTGCCAGCAGAGCGGGGGGCTTCTACAATGAGCAGTTCTTC. Translating it yields CASRAGGFYNEQFF.

The chain links TRBV2 to TRBJ2-1; D not certain. With 2 bases removed from V and 7 bases from J, the gap between germline ends came to 9 bases. Per the germline V gene, CDR1 is SNHLY and CDR2 is FYNNEI. The CDR3 consists of 13 residues. The CDR3: CASSELVVNEQFF. The CDR3, as DNA: TGTGCCAGCAGTGAACTAGTGGTAAATGAGCAGTTCTTC.

The CDR3 bases are TGTGCCAGTAGTATTCAATACCGCTCCTACAATGAGCAGTTCTTC. Its translation is CASSIQYRSYNEQFF. This sequence joins TRBV19 and TRBJ2-1; D call uncertain. CDR1 is LNHDA and CDR2 is SQIVND in the germline V gene (reference sequence). V lost 3 bases, J lost 0 bases, and 9 bases lay in between. The CDR3 contains 15 residues.

This clonotype showed up just a few times. V is TRBV5-1 and J is TRBJ2-1, with 9 bases fitting TRBD1. Germline assignment: CDR1 SGHRS and CDR2 YFSETQ. CDR3 length equals 15 residues. V shed 0 bases and J 6 bases; nucleotides not matched to a gene: 4. The DNA for the CDR3 is TGCGCCAGCAGCTTGGTGGTGGGACAGGGCAATGAGCAGTTCTTC. As protein: CASSLVVGQGNEQFF.

This clonotype was observed a handful of times. V is TRBV5-1 and J is TRBJ2-1; 7 bases map to TRBD1. CDR1 is SGHRS and CDR2 is YFSETQ in the germline V gene. The CDR3 has 16 residues. Trimming at V came to 0 bases and at J to 7 bases, leaving 10 bases not matched to a gene. The CDR3 DNA reads as TGCGCCAGCAGCTTGGCGACAGGGCTTACGGGAAATGAGCAGTTCTTC. This codes for CASSLATGLTGNEQFF.

The chain employs TRBV29-1 and TRBJ2-7; the D gene could be TRBD1 or TRBD2 (5 bases each). CDR3 length: 13 residues. Per germline, CDR1 SQVTM and CDR2 ANQGSEA. Trimming left V 7 bases short and J 2 bases short, with 15 bases between. CDR3 in amino acids: CSAQGPEAYEQYF. In DNA, the CDR3 is TGCAGCGCCCAGGGTCCGGAGGCCTACGAGCAGTACTTC.

This clonotype has more than one count but fewer than ten. This chain uses TRBV7-6 with TRBJ2-7; TRBD2 matches 8 bases. This CDR3 is built from 16 residues. V trimming: 10 bases; J trimming: 5 bases; junction bases outside the gene matches: 19. The germline CDR1 and CDR2 sequences are SGHVS and FNYEAQ. CDR3 sequence: CAKDGSGANGPHEQYF. The CDR3 DNA is TGTGCCAAGGATGGTAGCGGGGCAAACGGGCCCCACGAGCAGTACTTC.

In this sample, this clonotype turned up a few times. This chain connects TRBV10-3 to TRBJ2-7; D ambiguous. V was clipped by 3 bases and J by 5 bases, with 5 bases between them. This CDR3 has 11 residues. Germline V gene data show CDR1 as ENHRY and CDR2 as SYGVKD. CDR3: CAISDLHEQYF. The CDR3 nucleotides read TGTGCCATCAGTGATCTCCACGAGCAGTACTTC.

V is TRBV30 and J is TRBJ2-7; no clear D gene. The V gene lost 0 bases and the J gene lost 4 bases, with 16 bases spanning the gap. CDR3 length: 15 residues. The germline CDR1 and CDR2 sequences are GTSNPN and SVGIG (reference sequence). CDR3 loop: CAWSVSPRATYEQYF. The CDR3 DNA is TGTGCCTGGAGTGTATCCCCAAGGGCCACATACGAGCAGTACTTC.

V usage is TRBV3-1 and J usage is TRBJ1-5; weak D call: TRBD1 (5 bases). Trimming removed 0 bases at V and 1 base at J, with 13 bases between. The CDR3 consists of 17 residues. Germline V gene data show CDR1 as LGHDT and CDR2 as YNNKEL (reference sequence). CDR3 nucleotide sequence: TGTGCCAGCAGCCAAGATTGGGGGGGACGGAGCAATCAGCCCCAGCATTTT. This encodes CASSQDWGGRSNQPQHF.

This clonotype has a handful of counts. The chain employs TRBV5-1 and TRBJ2-2; D perhaps matches TRBD2 (5 bases). Per germline, CDR1 SGHRS and CDR2 YFSETQ. The V and J ends lost 4 bases and 1 base respectively, with 11 bases between them. The CDR3 loop spans 15 amino acids. The DNA for the CDR3 is TGCGCCAGCAGCCCCCACGGGGTGAACACCGGGGAGCTGTTTTTT. Translating gives CASSPHGVNTGELFF.

This clonotype was seen a handful of times. This chain uses TRBV3-1 with TRBJ2-1; D is possibly TRBD1 or TRBD2 (5 bases each). From germline, CDR1 is LGHDT and CDR2 YNNKEL (reference sequence). This CDR3 spans 16 amino acids. V lost 4 bases to trimming and J lost 6 bases, with 19 bases between them. The DNA for the CDR3 is TGTGCCAGCAGCCGCCCCGGGACGATACTAGGCAATGAGCAGTTCTTC. It codes for CASSRPGTILGNEQFF.

The chain carries TRBV6-2 or TRBV6-3 and TRBJ2-1; tentatively, D is TRBD2 (5 bases). The CDR3 length is 14 residues. The V gene's germline CDR1 is MNHEY and CDR2 SVGEGT. V was shortened by 9 bases and J by 6 bases, with 18 bases between the two germline ends. The CDR3, as DNA: TGTGCCAGTTCTCCTGGCGGGCTACGCAATGAGCAGTTCTTC. Protein product: CASSPGGLRNEQFF.

The rearrangement joins TRBV6-5 to TRBJ2-2; D might be TRBD1 (6 bases). The germline CDR1 and CDR2 sequences are MNHEY and SVGAGI. Trimming removed 4 bases at V and 0 bases at J, with 15 bases between. This CDR3 has 17 amino acids. The CDR3 sequence is CASSCHRVISNTGELFF. The CDR3 DNA sequence: TGTGCCAGCAGTTGTCACAGGGTCATATCGAACACCGGGGAGCTGTTTTTT.

This clonotype was observed a few times. The chain uses TRBV4-1 and TRBJ1-4; D gene unclear. The germline gives CDR1 MGHRA, CDR2 YSYEKL. V shed 1 base and J shed 7 bases, with 13 bases lying between them. The length of the CDR3 is 15 residues. CDR3 protein: CASSQGTAGAEKLFF. The CDR3 DNA reads TGCGCCAGCAGCCAAGGAACGGCAGGCGCTGAAAAACTGTTTTTT.

This clonotype was found a few times. The rearrangement links TRBV20-1 to TRBJ2-3, with D possibly being TRBD2 (7 bases). The CDR3 sequence is 13 residues long. The ends were cut back, 5 bases at V and 5 bases at J, with 14 bases in the middle. Germline CDR1 and CDR2: DFQATT and SNEGSKA (reference sequence). The DNA of the CDR3 is TGCAGTGCTCGGGGGGCAGCTCTAGATACGCAGTATTTT. Translation: CSARGAALDTQYF.

This clonotype was observed a few times. V usage is TRBV7-9 and J usage is TRBJ2-3, with TRBD2 matching over 9 bases. The CDR3 is 15 residues long. Germline-derived CDR1 and CDR2 are SEHNR and FQNEAQ (reference sequence). After removal of 5 bases from V and 4 bases from J, the junction contained 7 bases not matched to a gene. The CDR3 region is CASSSSGSIPDTQYF. CDR3 in DNA: TGTGCCAGCAGCAGTAGCGGGAGCATCCCAGATACGCAGTATTTT.